This record covers a single TCR beta chain. The antigen is undetermined. The CDR3 is 11 amino acids. Germline V lookup: CDR1 SNHLY, CDR2 FYNNEI. Trimming cost V 6 bases and J 4 bases, with 6 bases left between them. Generated by immunoSEQ multiplex PCR, the TCRdb table keeps only in-frame clones and is missing some. The sample has about 45,000 clones, around 70% seen once. These data come from a study of vaccination effects on CD4 cells after COVID-19. The culture ran for nine to ten days, and then CD4+ T cells were isolated. Study-level points and caveats: Late in the post-vaccination period, infection-induced and vaccine-induced clones underwent marked clonal contraction.

The TCR sequence derives from a human donor who had a prior SARS-CoV-2 infection. The starting material was CD4+ T cells from PBMCs cultured without peptide, obtained before COVID-19 vaccination. The rearrangement uses TRBV2 and TRBJ2-5; D remains unclear. This CDR3 reads CASSQGETQYF. The CDR3, as DNA: TGTGCCAGCAGCCAAGGAGAGACCCAGTACTTC.